Described below is a single T cell receptor beta chain sequence and its context. Its specificity is unknown. The data are from a study of T cell responses to AZD1222 COVID-19 vaccine. Some clones are missing from TCRdb's copy, which holds only in-frame ones; the method was immunoSEQ multiplex PCR. This sample yields about 140,000 clones, of which roughly 92% are seen a single time; over 1.5% belongs to the top ten. In germline, CDR1 is KGHSH, CDR2 LQKENI. There are 13 residues in the CDR3. V was pared by 2 bases and J by 4 bases, with 6 bases between. Study-level results: Two AZD1222 doses significantly raised spike-specific TCR breadth and depth over controls.

This chain links TRBV18 with TRBJ1-3, with D possibly matching TRBD1 (5 bases). The TCR sequence derives from an adult in good health. The source material was peripheral blood, sampled on day 0 of AZD1222 vaccination. This chain's CDR3 is CASSPGAGNTIYF. The CDR3 nucleotides read TGTGCCAGCTCACCAGGGGCCGGAAACACCATATATTTT.